A selection of T cell receptor beta chains follows, all from one sample in a study of PD-1 blockade in mismatch repair-deficient tumors. The assay was immunoSEQ multiplex PCR, and TCRdb's table has in-frame clones only and misses some. The sample has 130,000 or so clones; around 87% are singletons. Sequencing was performed on peripheral blood, taken 44 weeks after starting pembrolizumab. These receptors originate from an adult with mismatch repair-deficient cancer. The CDR3 runs from the conserved cysteine through the conserved F or W. D genes are given only for firm matches. Clone size is not always given. Where it is, it says once, few, many or a class for expanded clones.

D	size	V	J	DNA	CDR3
NA	NA	TRBV6-6	TRBJ2-5	TGTGCCAGCAGTTACTCGAACCTAGGAATGAAAGAGACCCAGTACTTC	CASSYSNLGMKETQYF
NA	NA	TRBV27	TRBJ2-5	TGTGCCAGCAGCCGCTGGCTCGGGAGTCAAGAGACCCAGTACTTC	CASSRWLGSQETQYF
NA	once	TRBV5-4	TRBJ2-3	TGTGCCAGCGGTGCGTTCCTGACAGATACGCAGTATTTT	CASGAFLTDTQYF
TRBD1	NA	TRBV14	TRBJ2-7	TGTGCCAGCAGCCCTGGGACAGGGTCCTACGAGCAGTACTTC	CASSPGTGSYEQYF
TRBD2	NA	TRBV6-5	TRBJ2-7	TGTGCCAGTACTGGTCTAGCGGGACACTACGAGCAGTACTTC	CASTGLAGHYEQYF
TRBD2	NA	TRBV10-3	TRBJ2-3	TGTGCCATCAAGACTAGCGGGGGGAGCACAGATACGCAGTATTTT	CAIKTSGGSTDTQYF
NA	once	TRBV4-1	TRBJ2-7	TGCGCCAGCAGCCCAAAGACCAGAAAAGGGGGTTCCTACGAGCAGTACTTC	CASSPKTRKGGSYEQYF
TRBD2	NA	TRBV7-2	TRBJ2-3	TGTGCCAGCAGCGGGACTAGCGGGGGAGGGGATACGCAGTATTTT	CASSGTSGGGDTQYF
TRBD2	NA	TRBV6-5	TRBJ2-3	TGTGCCAGCAGTTACCTCGGACTAGAACTCGCGGATACGCAGTATTTT	CASSYLGLELADTQYF
TRBD1	once	TRBV25-1	TRBJ2-2	TGTGCCAGCAGTGAAAGGGGGCTGCACACCGGGGAGCTGTTTTTT	CASSERGLHTGELFF
NA	NA	TRBV4-1	TRBJ2-7	TGCGCCAGCAGCCAAGTGGGTTACGAGCAGTACTTC	CASSQVGYEQYF
NA	NA	TRBV19	TRBJ2-3	TGTGCCAGTAGTATCCACCCCCAGGGAGACGTAGATACGCAGTATTTT	CASSIHPQGDVDTQYF
TRBD1	NA	TRBV19	TRBJ2-7	TGTGCCAGTAGTATGGGACAGTCCGACGAGCAGTACTTC	CASSMGQSDEQYF
NA	NA	TRBV7-9	TRBJ1-5	TGTGCCAGCAGCCCTGGCTTTCACCAGCCCCAGCATTTT	CASSPGFHQPQHF
NA	NA	TRBV7-9	TRBJ2-7	TGTGCCAGCACCACACAGCGAACCTACGAGCAGTACTTC	CASTTQRTYEQYF
NA	NA	TRBV19	TRBJ1-2	TGTGCCAGTAGGGACCGTCTACGAAGAAAGGGCTACACCTTC	CASRDRLRRKGYTF
NA	NA	TRBV11-3	TRBJ2-3	TGTGCCAGCAGCTTTCGGGGCACACACACAGATACGCAGTATTTT	CASSFRGTHTDTQYF
TRBD2	NA	TRBV28	TRBJ2-6	TGTGCCAGCAGTTACGACGCCCTTCGGACTAGCGGTAGCTCTGGGGCCAACGTCCTGACTTTC	CASSYDALRTSGSSGANVLTF
TRBD2	NA	TRBV6-5	TRBJ2-3	TGTGCCAGCAGTTCAGAGACTAGCGGAGTGGATACGCAGTATTTT	CASSSETSGVDTQYF
TRBD1	NA	TRBV29-1	TRBJ2-7	TGCAGCGTTGAAGAAGAGGGGGCCACCTACGAGCAGTACTTC	CSVEEEGATYEQYF
NA	NA	TRBV11-2	TRBJ2-4	TGTGCCAGCAGCCAAGGGGGGGTCTCGTGGAACATTCAGTACTTC	CASSQGGVSWNIQYF
NA	NA	TRBV15	TRBJ2-1	TGTGCCACCAGCACCAGACTAGATCTGGGCTACAATGAGCAGTTCTTC	CATSTRLDLGYNEQFF
NA	NA	TRBV4-1	TRBJ1-2	TGCGCCAGCAGCCAGAGTTTGGTGAGGGACTATGGCTACACCTTC	CASSQSLVRDYGYTF
NA	NA	TRBV7-2	TRBJ1-2	TGTGCCAGCAGCCCGGGGAGACAAGGGAGGAACTATGGCTACACCTTC	CASSPGRQGRNYGYTF
TRBD1	NA	TRBV15	TRBJ2-4	TGTGCCACCAGCCTGGACAGGGGGCGTTCGGCCAAAAACATTCAGTACTTC	CATSLDRGRSAKNIQYF
NA	NA	TRBV20-1	TRBJ2-1	TGCAGTGCTGGTTCCTACAATGAGCAGTTCTTC	CSAGSYNEQFF
NA	NA	TRBV9	TRBJ1-4	TGTGCCAGCAGCAAACCGGGCGGCCTAAATGAAAAACTGTTTTTT	CASSKPGGLNEKLFF
NA	NA	TRBV4-1	TRBJ2-7	TGCGCCAGCAGCCAAGCGTCCGGAACAGGACGCTATGAGCAGTACTTC	CASSQASGTGRYEQYF
NA	NA	TRBV11-3	TRBJ2-2	TGTGCCAGCAGCTTAGTTAGGGAAGGGGAGCTGTTTTTT	CASSLVREGELFF
NA	NA	TRBV6-1	TRBJ2-1	TGTGCCAGCAGTGAACGTTGGCTAGAGTACGACTACAATGAGCAGTTCTTC	CASSERWLEYDYNEQFF
TRBD2	NA	TRBV4-1	TRBJ2-2	TGCGCCAGCAGCCGTCGCCTAGCGGGAGGGCCGGACACCGGGGAGCTGTTTTTT	CASSRRLAGGPDTGELFF